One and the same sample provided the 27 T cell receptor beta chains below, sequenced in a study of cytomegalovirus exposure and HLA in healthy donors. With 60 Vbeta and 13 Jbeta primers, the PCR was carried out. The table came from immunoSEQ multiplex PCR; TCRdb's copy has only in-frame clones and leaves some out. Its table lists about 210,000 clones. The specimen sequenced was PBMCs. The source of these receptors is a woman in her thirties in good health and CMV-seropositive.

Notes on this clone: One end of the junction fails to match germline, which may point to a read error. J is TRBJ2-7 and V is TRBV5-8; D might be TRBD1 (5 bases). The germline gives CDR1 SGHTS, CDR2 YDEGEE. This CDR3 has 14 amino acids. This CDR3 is CASNLKGANYEQYF. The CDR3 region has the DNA TGTGCCAGCAACTTGAAAGGGGCCAACTACGAGCAGTACTTC.

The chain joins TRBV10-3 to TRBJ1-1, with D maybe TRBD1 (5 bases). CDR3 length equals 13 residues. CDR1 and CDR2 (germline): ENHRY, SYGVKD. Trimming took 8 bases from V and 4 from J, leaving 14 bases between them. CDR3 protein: CAILALGATEAFF. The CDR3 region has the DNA TGTGCCATCTTGGCCCTTGGGGCCACTGAAGCTTTCTTT.

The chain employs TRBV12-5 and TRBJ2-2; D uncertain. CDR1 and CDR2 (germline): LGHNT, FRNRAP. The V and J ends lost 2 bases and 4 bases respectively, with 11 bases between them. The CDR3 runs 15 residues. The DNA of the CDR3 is TGTGCTAGTGGTTTGATTCCCGGGTCCACCGGGGAGCTGTTTTTT. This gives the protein CASGLIPGSTGELFF. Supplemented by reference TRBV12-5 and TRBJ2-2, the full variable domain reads DARVTQTPRHKVTEMGQEVTMRCQPILGHNTVFWYRQTMMQGLELLAYFRNRAPLDDSGMPKDRFSAEMPDATLATLKIQPSEPRDSAVYFCASGLIPGSTGELFFGEGSRLTVL.

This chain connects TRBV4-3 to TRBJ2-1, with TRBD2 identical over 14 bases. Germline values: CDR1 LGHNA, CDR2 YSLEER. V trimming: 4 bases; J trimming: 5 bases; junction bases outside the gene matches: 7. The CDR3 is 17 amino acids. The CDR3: CASSPRLAGGEHNEQFF. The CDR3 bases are TGCGCCAGCAGCCCCCGACTAGCGGGAGGGGAACACAATGAGCAGTTCTTC.

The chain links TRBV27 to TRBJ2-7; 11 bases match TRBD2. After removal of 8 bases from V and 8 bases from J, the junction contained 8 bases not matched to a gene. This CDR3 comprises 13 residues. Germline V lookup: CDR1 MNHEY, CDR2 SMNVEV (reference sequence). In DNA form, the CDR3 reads TGTGCCAGCGGGGGGCTAGCGGGAGGCAAGCAGTACTTC. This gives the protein CASGGLAGGKQYF.

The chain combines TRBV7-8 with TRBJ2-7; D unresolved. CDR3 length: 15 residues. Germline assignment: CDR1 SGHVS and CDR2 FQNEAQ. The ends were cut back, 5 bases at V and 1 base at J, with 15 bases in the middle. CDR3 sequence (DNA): TGTGCCAGCAGCCACGTGGCGGTAGTATCCTACGAGCAGTACTTC. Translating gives CASSHVAVVSYEQYF. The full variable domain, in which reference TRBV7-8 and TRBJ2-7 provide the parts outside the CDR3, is GAGVSQSPRYKVAKRGQDVALRCDPISGHVSLFWYQQALGQGPEFLTYFQNEAQLDKSGLPSDRFFAERPEGSVSTLKIQRTQQEDSAVYLCASSHVAVVSYEQYFGPGTRLTVT.

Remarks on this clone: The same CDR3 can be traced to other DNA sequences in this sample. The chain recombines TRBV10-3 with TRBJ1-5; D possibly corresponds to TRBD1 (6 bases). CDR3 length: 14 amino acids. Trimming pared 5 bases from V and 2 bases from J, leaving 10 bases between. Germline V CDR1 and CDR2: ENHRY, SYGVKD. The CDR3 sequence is CAISPRQGNQPQHF. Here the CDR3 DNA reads TGTGCCATCAGTCCTAGACAGGGCAATCAGCCCCAGCATTTT.

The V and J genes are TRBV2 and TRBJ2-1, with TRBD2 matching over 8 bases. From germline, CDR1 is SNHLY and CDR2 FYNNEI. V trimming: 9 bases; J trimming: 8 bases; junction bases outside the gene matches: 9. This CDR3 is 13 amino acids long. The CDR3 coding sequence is TGTGCCAGGAAATTAGCGGGATCTGATGAGCAGTTCTTC. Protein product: CARKLAGSDEQFF.

The CDR3 DNA is TGTGCCAGCAGCTTACGCGGGGGGGCGTACAATGAGCAGTTCTTC. This translates into CASSLRGGAYNEQFF. This sequence joins TRBV7-9 and TRBJ2-1; 9 bases agree with TRBD2. CDR1 SEHNR and CDR2 FQNEAQ come from the germline V gene (reference sequence). Trimming removed 2 bases from V and 4 bases from J; junction bases left unmatched: 3. The CDR3 spans 15 residues.

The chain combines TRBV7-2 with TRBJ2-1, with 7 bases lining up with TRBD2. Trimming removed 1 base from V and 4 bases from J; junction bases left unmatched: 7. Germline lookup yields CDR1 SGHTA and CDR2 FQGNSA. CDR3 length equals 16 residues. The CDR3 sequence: CASSLVRLAVYNEQFF. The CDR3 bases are TGTGCCAGCAGCTTAGTGCGGCTAGCGGTTTACAATGAGCAGTTCTTC. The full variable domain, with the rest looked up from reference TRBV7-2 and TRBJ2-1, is GAGVSQSPSNKVTEKGKDVELRCDPISGHTALYWYRQSLGQGLEFLIYFQGNSAPDKSGLPSDRFSAERTGGSVSTLTIQRTQQEDSAVYLCASSLVRLAVYNEQFFGPGTRLTVL.

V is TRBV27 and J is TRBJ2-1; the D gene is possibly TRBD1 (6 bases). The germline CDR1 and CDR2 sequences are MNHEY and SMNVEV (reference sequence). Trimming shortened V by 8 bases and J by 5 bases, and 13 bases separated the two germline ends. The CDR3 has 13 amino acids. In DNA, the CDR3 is TGTGCCAGCTTTGGACAGCTACACAATGAGCAGTTCTTC. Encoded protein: CASFGQLHNEQFF.

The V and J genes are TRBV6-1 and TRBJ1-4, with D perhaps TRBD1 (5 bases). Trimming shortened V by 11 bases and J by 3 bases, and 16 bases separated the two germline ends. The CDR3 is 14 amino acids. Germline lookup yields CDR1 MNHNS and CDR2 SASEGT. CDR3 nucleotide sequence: TGTGCCTCGGGGACTTTTTTTGCTAATGAAAAACTGTTTTTT. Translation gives CASGTFFANEKLFF.

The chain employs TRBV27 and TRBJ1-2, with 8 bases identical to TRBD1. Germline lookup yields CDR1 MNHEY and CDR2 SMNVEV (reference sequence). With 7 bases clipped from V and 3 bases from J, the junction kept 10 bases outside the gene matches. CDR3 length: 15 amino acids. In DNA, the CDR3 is TGTGCCAGCACCTTCACACCGGGACAGGACTATGGCTACACCTTC. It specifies CASTFTPGQDYGYTF.

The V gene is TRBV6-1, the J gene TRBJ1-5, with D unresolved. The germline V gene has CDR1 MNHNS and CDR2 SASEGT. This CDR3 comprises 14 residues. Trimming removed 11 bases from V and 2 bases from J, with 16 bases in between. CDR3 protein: CASTHRGGNQPQHF. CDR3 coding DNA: TGTGCCTCCACACACCGGGGTGGCAATCAGCCCCAGCATTTT.

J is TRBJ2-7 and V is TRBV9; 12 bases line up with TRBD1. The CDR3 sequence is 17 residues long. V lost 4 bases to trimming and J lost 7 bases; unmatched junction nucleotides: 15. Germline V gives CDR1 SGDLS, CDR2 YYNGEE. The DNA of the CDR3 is TGTGCCAGCAGCCCCCACGAGGGGGGACAGGGGGCGCGAGAGCAGTACTTC. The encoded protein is CASSPHEGGQGAREQYF.

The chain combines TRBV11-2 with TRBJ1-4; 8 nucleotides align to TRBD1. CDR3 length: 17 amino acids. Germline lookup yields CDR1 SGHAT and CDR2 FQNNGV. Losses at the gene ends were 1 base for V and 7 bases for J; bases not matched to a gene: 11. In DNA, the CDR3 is TGTGCCAGCAGCTTAGCACATGGGAACAGGGGGAGTGAAAAACTGTTTTTT. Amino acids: CASSLAHGNRGSEKLFF.

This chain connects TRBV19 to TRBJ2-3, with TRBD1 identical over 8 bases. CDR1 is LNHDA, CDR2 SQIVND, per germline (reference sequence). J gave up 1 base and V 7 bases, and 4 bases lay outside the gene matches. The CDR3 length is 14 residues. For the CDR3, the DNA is TGTGCCAGTACAAGGGACAGGCGCACAGATACGCAGTATTTT. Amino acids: CASTRDRRTDTQYF.

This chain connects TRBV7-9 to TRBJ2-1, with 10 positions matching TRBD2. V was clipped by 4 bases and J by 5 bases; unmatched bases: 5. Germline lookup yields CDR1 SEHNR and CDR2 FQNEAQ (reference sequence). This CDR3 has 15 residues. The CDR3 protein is CASSSSGRDNNEQFF. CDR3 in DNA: TGTGCCAGCAGCTCGAGCGGGAGGGACAACAATGAGCAGTTCTTC.

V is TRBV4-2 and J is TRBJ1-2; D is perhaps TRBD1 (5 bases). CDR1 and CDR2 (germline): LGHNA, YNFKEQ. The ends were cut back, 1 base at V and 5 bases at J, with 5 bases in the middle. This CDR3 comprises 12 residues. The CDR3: CASSQGTYGYTF. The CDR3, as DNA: TGTGCCAGCAGCCAAGGGACATATGGCTACACCTTC.

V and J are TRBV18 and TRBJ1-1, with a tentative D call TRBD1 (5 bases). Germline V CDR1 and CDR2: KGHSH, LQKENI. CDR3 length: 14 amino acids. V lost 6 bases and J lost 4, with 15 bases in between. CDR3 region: CASSPTDITTEAFF. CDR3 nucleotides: TGTGCCAGCTCCCCGACAGACATTACCACTGAAGCTTTCTTT.

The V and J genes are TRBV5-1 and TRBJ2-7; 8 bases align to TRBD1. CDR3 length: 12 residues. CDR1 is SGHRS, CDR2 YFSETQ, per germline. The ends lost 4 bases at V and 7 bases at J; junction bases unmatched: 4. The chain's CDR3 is CASSQGAREQYF. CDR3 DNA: TGCGCCAGCAGCCAGGGGGCGAGGGAGCAGTACTTC.

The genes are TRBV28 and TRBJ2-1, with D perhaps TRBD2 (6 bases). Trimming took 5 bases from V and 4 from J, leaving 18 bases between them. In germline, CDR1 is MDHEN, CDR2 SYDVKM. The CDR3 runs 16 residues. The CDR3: CASSPRATSHYNEQFF. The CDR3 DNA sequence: TGTGCCAGCAGTCCTCGTGCGACTAGTCATTACAATGAGCAGTTCTTC.

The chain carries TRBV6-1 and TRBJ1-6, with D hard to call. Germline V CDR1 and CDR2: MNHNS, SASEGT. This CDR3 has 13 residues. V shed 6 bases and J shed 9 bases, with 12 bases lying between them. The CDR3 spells CASRSQATSPLHF. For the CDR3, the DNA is TGTGCCAGCAGGTCCCAGGCCACTTCACCCCTCCACTTT.

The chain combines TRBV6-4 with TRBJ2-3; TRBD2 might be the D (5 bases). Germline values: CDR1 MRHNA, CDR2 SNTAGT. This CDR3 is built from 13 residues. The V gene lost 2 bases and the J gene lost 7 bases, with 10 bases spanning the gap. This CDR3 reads CASSDESGYTQYF. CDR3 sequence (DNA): TGTGCCAGCAGTGACGAAAGCGGTTATACGCAGTATTTT.

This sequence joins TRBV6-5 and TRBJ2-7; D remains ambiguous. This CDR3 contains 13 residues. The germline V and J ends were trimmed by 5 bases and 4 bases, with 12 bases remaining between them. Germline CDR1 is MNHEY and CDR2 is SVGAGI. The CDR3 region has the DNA TGTGCCAGCAGTGAAGCGCGGTTGTACGAGCAGTACTTC. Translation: CASSEARLYEQYF.

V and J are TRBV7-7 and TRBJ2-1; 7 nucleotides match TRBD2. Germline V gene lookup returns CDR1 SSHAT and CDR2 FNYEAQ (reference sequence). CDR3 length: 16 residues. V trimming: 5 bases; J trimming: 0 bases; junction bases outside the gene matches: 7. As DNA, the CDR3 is TGTGCCAGCAGCCATTCGGGGGGTAGCTCCTACAATGAGCAGTTCTTC. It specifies CASSHSGGSSYNEQFF. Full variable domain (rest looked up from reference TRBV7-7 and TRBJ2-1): GAGVSQSPRYKVTKRGQDVTLRCDPISSHATLYWYQQALGQGPEFLTYFNYEAQPDKSGLPSDRFSAERPEGSISTLTIQRTEQRDSAMYRCASSHSGGSSYNEQFFGPGTRLTVL.

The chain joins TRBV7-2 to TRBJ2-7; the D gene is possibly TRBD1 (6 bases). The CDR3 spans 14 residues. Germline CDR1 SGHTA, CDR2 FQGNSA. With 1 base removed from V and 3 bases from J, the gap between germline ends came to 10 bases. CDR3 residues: CASSLGQAFYEQYF. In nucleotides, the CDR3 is TGTGCCAGCAGCTTAGGACAGGCCTTCTACGAGCAGTACTTC.